The next 27 T cell receptor beta chains were all read from a single sample in a study of T cells after yellow fever vaccination (dated by TCRdb to the late 2010s). According to the study, the label for this sample's treatment or condition signals: live attenuated yellow fever vaccine strain. The method was 5' RACE. For sequencing, an Illumina HiSeq 2500 was employed. In TCRdb, the public reads were trimmed at Q25 with fastp and aligned with MiXCR, with productive beta chains retained. Each CDR3 protein appears once, grouped with its most common genes and DNA. Across this sample there are a few hundred thousand distinct CDR3 sequences, with 8.5% to 10% seen only once. More than 15% of the sample rests with the top ten. This material consisted of PBMCs, taken on the day of the first yellow fever vaccination. Every receptor here comes from a man between 18 and 35 years old who received the YFV17D yellow fever vaccine.

This clonotype was seen a few times. The rearrangement links TRBV11-3 to TRBJ1-2; TRBD1 is a possible D gene (5 bases). V dropped 5 bases and J dropped 8 bases, with 12 bases sitting between them. The CDR3 extends over 12 amino acids. Germline V gives CDR1 SGHNT, CDR2 YENEEA. The CDR3 loop is CASSPRVGGYTF. The CDR3 DNA follows: TGTGCCAGCAGCCCCAGGGTCGGCGGCTACACCTTC.

This clonotype was counted between two and nine times. This rearrangement joins TRBV3-1 to TRBJ1-2, with D maybe TRBD1 (5 bases). The CDR3 is 11 amino acids. In germline, CDR1 is LGHDT, CDR2 YNNKEL (reference sequence). V was pared by 8 bases and J by 6 bases, with 10 bases between. CDR3 amino acids: CASEKGDGYTF. The CDR3 DNA reads TGTGCCAGCGAGAAAGGGGATGGCTACACCTTC.

This clonotype appeared once. The rearrangement links TRBV12-3 or TRBV12-4 to TRBJ2-7; 8 bases line up with TRBD1. CDR3 length equals 16 residues. The trim removed 7 bases at V and 4 bases at J, leaving 15 bases unmatched. The CDR3, as DNA: TGTGCCAGCACCCGGACAGGGAGGAGTGATCGGTACGAGCAGTACTTC. Amino acid sequence: CASTRTGRSDRYEQYF.

This clonotype was seen more than once but under ten times. J is TRBJ2-2 and V is TRBV2; tentative D call: TRBD2 (6 bases). Deletions cut 6 bases from V and 7 bases from J, with 12 bases between. This CDR3 has 13 residues. The germline V gene has CDR1 SNHLY and CDR2 FYNNEI. The CDR3 spells CASSSGGDGELFF. In nucleotides, the CDR3 is TGTGCCAGCAGCTCCGGGGGTGACGGGGAGCTGTTTTTT.

The chain carries TRBV12-3 or TRBV12-4 and TRBJ2-1; D possibly corresponds to TRBD1 (6 bases). Trimming took off 3 bases at V and 4 bases at J, with 13 bases between the two ends. CDR3 length equals 15 residues. The chain's CDR3 is CASSFEQGPYNEQFF. CDR3 nucleotides: TGTGCCAGCAGTTTTGAGCAGGGGCCATACAATGAGCAGTTCTTC.

This clonotype was seen only a few times. The rearrangement joins TRBV5-1 to TRBJ2-1; D ambiguous. CDR3 size: 13 residues. The germline V gene encodes CDR1 SGHRS and CDR2 YFSETQ. Trimming shortened V by 1 base and J by 7 bases, and 9 bases separated the two germline ends. The chain's CDR3 is CASSLSPINEQFF. The CDR3 DNA is TGCGCCAGCAGCTTGAGTCCGATTAATGAGCAGTTCTTC. Complete variable domain (other parts from reference TRBV5-1 and TRBJ2-1): KAGVTQTPRYLIKTRGQQVTLSCSPISGHRSVSWYQQTPGQGLQFLFEYFSETQRNKGNFPGRFSGRQFSNSRSEMNVSTLELGDSALYLCASSLSPINEQFFGPGTRLTVL.

This clonotype was recorded many times. The chain uses TRBV5-1 and TRBJ1-6; 10 positions match TRBD1. CDR3 length: 17 amino acids. With 0 bases clipped from V and 6 bases from J, the junction kept 6 bases outside the gene matches. Germline V gene data show CDR1 as SGHRS and CDR2 as YFSETQ. Here the CDR3 reads CASSLAPGTGANSPLHF. CDR3 in DNA: TGCGCCAGCAGCTTGGCCCCCGGGACAGGGGCTAATTCACCCCTCCACTTT.

About this clonotype itself: At one end the junction does not follow the germline gene, possibly because of a read error. V usage is TRBV11-2 and J usage is TRBJ1-2; D may be TRBD1 (5 bases). The CDR3 extends over 15 amino acids. CDR1 and CDR2 (germline): SGHAT, FQNNGV. The CDR3 is CASSPTWDSNYGYAF. The CDR3 bases are TGTGCCAGCAGCCCTACCTGGGACTCTAACTATGGCTACGCCTTC.

This clonotype was picked up a small number of times. V usage is TRBV9 and J usage is TRBJ1-1; maybe TRBD1 (5 bases). CDR1 SGDLS and CDR2 YYNGEE come from the germline V gene. Trimming left V 0 bases short and J 2 bases short, with 8 bases between. The CDR3 consists of 14 residues. CDR3 residues: CASSVGGENTEAFF. The CDR3 DNA follows: TGTGCCAGCAGCGTAGGGGGGGAAAACACTGAAGCTTTCTTT. Based on the CDR3 plus reference TRBV9 and TRBJ1-1, the full variable domain is DSGVTQTPKHLITATGQRVTLRCSPRSGDLSVYWYQQSLDQGLQFLIQYYNGEERAKGNILERFSAQQFPDLHSELNLSSLELGDSALYFCASSVGGENTEAFFGQGTRLTVV.

This clonotype was observed a handful of times. The V call is TRBV29-1, the J call TRBJ2-3; no firm D call. V lost 7 bases and J lost 5, with 10 bases in between. The germline V gene encodes CDR1 SQVTM and CDR2 ANQGSEA. This CDR3 region has 11 residues. CDR3: CSAGYGDTQYF. In DNA form, the CDR3 reads TGCAGCGCGGGCTATGGAGATACGCAGTATTTT.

This clonotype was seen a few times. The genes are TRBV4-1 and TRBJ2-4, with TRBD1 identical over 9 bases. The V and J ends lost 3 bases and 8 bases, in that order; junction bases with no gene match: 11. CDR1 is MGHRA, CDR2 YSYEKL, per germline. CDR3 length equals 16 residues. In nucleotides, the CDR3 is TGCGCCAGCAGCCAGTCACAGGGGGCCATGACGGACATTCAGTACTTC. Protein sequence: CASSQSQGAMTDIQYF.

This clonotype was detected only a few times. V is TRBV4-3 and J is TRBJ2-2; 7 bases are shared with TRBD2. Losses at the gene ends were 3 bases for V and 4 bases for J; bases not matched to a gene: 11. This CDR3 region has 17 residues. Germline CDR1 LGHNA, CDR2 YSLEER. This CDR3 reads CASSHPPPGGGTGELFF. CDR3 nucleotides: TGCGCCAGCAGCCATCCTCCTCCCGGCGGGGGCACCGGGGAGCTGTTTTTT.

A few counts support this clonotype. The CDR3 spells CASGPAGGADTQYF. CDR3 coding DNA: TGTGCTTCCGGACCGGCGGGGGGGGCAGATACGCAGTATTTT. V and J are TRBV12-3 or TRBV12-4 and TRBJ2-3; 9 nucleotides align to TRBD2. The CDR3 is 14 residues long.

This chain uses TRBV19 with TRBJ1-3; no definite D call. V was cut by 9 bases and J by 4 bases, with 4 bases left in between. The CDR3 runs 10 residues. Germline CDR1 and CDR2: LNHDA and SQIVND (reference sequence). The CDR3 protein is CASLGNTIYF. The CDR3 DNA follows: TGTGCCAGCCTAGGAAACACCATATATTTT.

This clonotype was picked up many times. The V and J genes are TRBV29-1 and TRBJ1-5; 7 bases agree with TRBD1. CDR1 and CDR2 (germline): SQVTM, ANQGSEA. Losses at the gene ends were 6 bases for V and 4 bases for J; bases not matched to a gene: 6. The CDR3 covers 13 residues. As DNA, the CDR3 is TGCAGCGTCGCTGGGACAGCTAATCAGCCCCAGCATTTT. Its translation is CSVAGTANQPQHF.

The chain couples TRBV4-3 to TRBJ2-7; 8 bases align to TRBD2. The germline V gene encodes CDR1 LGHNA and CDR2 YSLEER. The CDR3 has 16 residues. Trimming removed 2 bases from V and 2 bases from J; junction bases left unmatched: 8. CDR3 protein: CASSQNRLGLAYEQYF. The CDR3 DNA reads as TGCGCCAGCAGCCAAAATCGTTTGGGACTAGCCTACGAGCAGTACTTC.

The V call is TRBV23-1, the J call TRBJ2-7; 8 bases are shared with TRBD1. TRBV23-1 is reported as an ORF; its role is uncertain. The CDR3 totals 13 residues. V shed 2 bases, J shed 12 bases, and the junction held 9 bases outside the gene matches. This CDR3 reads CASSQKPGGVGYV. In nucleotides, the CDR3 is TGCGCCAGCAGTCAAAAGCCAGGGGGCGTAGGGTACGTC.

The chain is built from TRBV7-8 and TRBJ2-1, with D possibly being TRBD1 (7 bases). CDR1 and CDR2 from the germline V gene are SGHVS and FQNEAQ. Trimming took off 5 bases at V and 2 bases at J, with 16 bases between the two ends. The CDR3 has 16 residues. The CDR3 sequence is CASSQGGSGPYNEQFF. As DNA, the CDR3 is TGTGCCAGCAGCCAGGGGGGTAGCGGCCCCTACAATGAGCAGTTCTTC.

The chain recombines TRBV7-3 with TRBJ2-2; the match to TRBD1 covers 7 bases. Per the germline V gene, CDR1 is SGHTA and CDR2 is FQGTGA. This CDR3 comprises 15 residues. V shed 5 bases, J shed 2 bases, and the junction held 5 bases outside the gene matches. CDR3 protein: CASSAGTVNTGELFF. CDR3 sequence (DNA): TGTGCCAGCAGCGCCGGGACAGTAAACACCGGGGAGCTGTTTTTT.

This clonotype was counted between two and nine times. The J gene is TRBJ2-1, the V gene TRBV29-1; D is perhaps TRBD1 (6 bases). The germline gives CDR1 SQVTM, CDR2 ANQGSEA. Trimming shortened V by 0 bases and J by 0 bases, and 12 bases separated the two germline ends. The CDR3 covers 16 residues. The CDR3 nucleotides are TGCAGCGTTGAAGATCCCGCAGGGGCCTCCTACAATGAGCAGTTCTTC. As protein: CSVEDPAGASYNEQFF.

The chain couples TRBV25-1 to TRBJ1-2, with a weak D call TRBD1 (5 bases). The length of the CDR3 is 14 residues. Deletions cut 4 bases from V and 4 bases from J, with 13 bases between. From germline, CDR1 is MGHDK and CDR2 SYGVNS. CDR3 coding DNA: TGTGCCAGCAGTGGGGGGGAGGACATCTATGGCTACACCTTC. It encodes CASSGGEDIYGYTF.

At least ten counts were recorded for this clonotype. The rearrangement joins TRBV5-1 to TRBJ1-6; 9 positions agree with TRBD1. The germline V gene encodes CDR1 SGHRS and CDR2 YFSETQ. The CDR3 has 18 residues. The V and J ends lost 3 bases and 4 bases, in that order; junction bases with no gene match: 11. The CDR3 DNA follows: TGCGCCAGCAGCTCCACCGGGACAGGGCCCTTTTATAATTCACCCCTCCACTTT. Translation gives CASSSTGTGPFYNSPLHF.

The V gene is TRBV5-5, the J gene TRBJ2-7; D is unresolved. Deletions cut 4 bases from V and 3 bases from J, with 11 bases between. Germline-derived CDR1 and CDR2 are SGHKS and YYEKEE (reference sequence). This CDR3 is built from 13 residues. The CDR3 nucleotides are TGTGCCAGCAGCGCTGGGCAGCGCTACGAGCAGTACGTC. Encoded protein: CASSAGQRYEQYV.

The genes are TRBV7-2 and TRBJ2-5; TRBD1 or TRBD2 may be the D gene (6 bases each). Between the trimmed V and J ends, which lost 4 bases and 3 bases, there was a span of 15 bases. The CDR3 extends over 15 amino acids. Germline V gene data show CDR1 as SGHTA and CDR2 as FQGNSA. DNA for the CDR3: TGTGCCAGCAGCTCCCGAGGGGGGCCGGAAGAGACCCAGTACTTC. As protein: CASSSRGGPEETQYF.

This chain links TRBV28 with TRBJ2-7, with D unclear. CDR1 and CDR2 from the germline V gene are MDHEN and SYDVKM. The CDR3 has 12 residues. Deletions cut 8 bases from V and 5 bases from J, with 13 bases between. The CDR3 sequence: CASGESGHEQYV. For the CDR3, the DNA is TGTGCCAGCGGGGAATCTGGCCACGAGCAGTACGTC.

The genes are TRBV12-3 or TRBV12-4 and TRBJ1-1; D gene unclear. V shed 6 bases and J shed 4 bases, with 12 bases lying between them. The CDR3 is 13 amino acids. The CDR3 sequence is CASRFLKRTEAFF. CDR3 in DNA: TGTGCCAGCAGGTTCCTTAAGCGCACTGAAGCTTTCTTT.

V gene TRBV7-2 combines with J gene TRBJ1-2; D is possibly TRBD1 (6 bases). The V end was cut by 7 bases, the J end by 8 bases, with 17 bases between. This CDR3 spans 13 amino acids. From germline, CDR1 is SGHTA and CDR2 FQGNSA. In DNA, the CDR3 is TGTGCCAGCACCGAAACAGGGTCGGGAGGCTACACCTTC. Translating it yields CASTETGSGGYTF.